The next 13 T cell receptor beta chains were all read from a single sample in a study of Ad26.COV2.S vaccination and SARS-CoV-2 variants. The treatment denotes: over 15 received Ad26.COV2.S at low or high dose, single or two shots; about 5 received placebo; per-sample allocation not given. Day 63 following the first vaccine or placebo injection was when the samples were taken. Libraries were prepared by immunoSEQ multiplex PCR; TCRdb keeps only in-frame clonotypes and omits some of them. The sample records fewer than 400,000 clones, approximately 91% being singletons. This specimen was peripheral blood, taken in a trial of Ad26.COV2.S vaccine versus placebo. The receptors shown here come from a person between 18 and 60 years old who received the Ad26.COV2.S COVID-19 vaccine or a placebo.

V is TRBV27 and J is TRBJ2-7, with D hard to call. Looked up from germline, CDR1 is MNHEY and CDR2 is SMNVEV (reference sequence). V lost 4 bases, J lost 0 bases, and 4 bases lay in between. The CDR3 is 12 residues long. CDR3 sequence: CASSYSSYEQYF. In DNA form, the CDR3 reads TGTGCCAGCAGTTACAGCTCCTACGAGCAGTACTTC.

This clone has a handful of counts. The chain is built from TRBV6-5 and TRBJ1-2; D is perhaps TRBD1 (5 bases). The CDR3 runs to 13 residues. Between the trimmed V and J ends, which lost 7 bases and 6 bases, there was a span of 15 bases. Germline V CDR1 and CDR2: MNHEY, SVGAGI. CDR3 nucleotides: TGTGCCAGCACGCGTCGTGAAGGGGATGGCTACACCTTC. Translation: CASTRREGDGYTF.

In DNA form, the CDR3 reads TGTGCCAGCAGCTTAGATTACTCAGGGGTTTATGGTTTCAGCTATGGCTACACCTTC. Translated: CASSLDYSGVYGFSYGYTF. The genes are TRBV5-5 and TRBJ1-2, with TRBD1 as a possible D gene (6 bases). Germline assignment: CDR1 SGHKS and CDR2 YYEKEE (reference sequence). The CDR3 loop spans 19 amino acids. Trimming cost V 2 bases and J 4 bases, with 27 bases left between them.

J is TRBJ2-7 and V is TRBV11-3; the D is unclear. V was pared by 0 bases and J by 6 bases, with 6 bases between. Germline V gives CDR1 SGHNT, CDR2 YENEEA. The CDR3 has 12 amino acids. This CDR3 reads CASSLDDGEQYF. In nucleotides, the CDR3 is TGTGCCAGCAGCTTAGACGACGGCGAGCAGTACTTC.

V is TRBV28 and J is TRBJ1-5, with 9 nucleotides matching TRBD1. This CDR3 contains 15 residues. Germline CDR1 reads MDHEN; CDR2 reads SYDVKM. J gave up 6 bases and V 4 bases, and 7 bases lay outside the gene matches. CDR3 bases: TGTGCCAGCAGTTCAATACAGGGGGCTGGTCAGCCCCAGCATTTT. Amino acids: CASSSIQGAGQPQHF.

V gene TRBV6-4 combines with J gene TRBJ1-6, with D unresolved. V gave up 4 bases and J gave up 9 bases, with 1 base separating them. Germline V gives CDR1 MRHNA, CDR2 SNTAGT. The CDR3 sequence is 10 residues long. CDR3 sequence: CASSASPLHF. DNA of the CDR3: TGTGCCAGCAGTGCTTCACCCCTCCACTTT.

The DNA for the CDR3 is TGTGCCAGCAGCTTAGAGGCTAGCGGGAGCAGGCGTACGCAGTATTTT. Encoded protein: CASSLEASGSRRTQYF. The V gene is TRBV11-2, the J gene TRBJ2-3; 10 bases map to TRBD2. CDR1 and CDR2 (germline): SGHAT, FQNNGV. V lost 0 bases to trimming and J lost 8 bases; unmatched junction nucleotides: 8. CDR3 size: 16 residues.

This chain uses TRBV3-1 (or the pseudogene TRBV3-2) with TRBJ2-7, with 10 bases lining up with TRBD2. V shed 2 bases and J 2 bases; nucleotides not matched to a gene: 9. The length of the CDR3 is 17 residues. Germline V CDR1 and CDR2: LGHDT, YNNKEL (reference sequence). This CDR3 reads CASSQSLGLAVTYEQYF. CDR3 coding DNA: TGTGCCAGCAGCCAATCACTTGGACTAGCGGTTACCTACGAGCAGTACTTC.

This rearrangement joins TRBV5-1 to TRBJ2-3; D possibly uses TRBD1 or TRBD2 (7 bases each). V lost 0 bases and J 3 bases, leaving 14 bases between the germline ends. CDR1 is SGHRS, CDR2 YFSETQ, per germline. The CDR3 totals 16 residues. The CDR3 bases are TGCGCCAGCAGCTTGGTGCCAGGGGGGGAAACAGATACGCAGTATTTT. It is translated as CASSLVPGGETDTQYF.

The genes are TRBV4-3 and TRBJ2-7; 7 bases fit TRBD1. Trimming at V came to 5 bases and at J to 0 bases, leaving 4 bases not matched to a gene. Germline values: CDR1 LGHNA, CDR2 YSLEER. The CDR3 spans 14 residues. DNA of the CDR3: TGCGCCAGCAGCTTAGACAGGGTCTCCTACGAGCAGTACTTC. Its protein product is CASSLDRVSYEQYF.

V usage is TRBV18 and J usage is TRBJ2-1; a possible D gene is TRBD1 (6 bases). Trimming removed 5 bases from V and 0 bases from J, with 8 bases in between. CDR1 and CDR2 from the germline V gene are KGHSH and LQKENI. CDR3 length: 14 amino acids. CDR3 sequence reads: CASSTGSSYNEQFF. The CDR3 DNA reads as TGTGCCAGCTCAACAGGGAGCTCCTACAATGAGCAGTTCTTC.

The CDR3 DNA reads TGTGCCAGCAGCCTTAGCGGGAGTTGGGCAGATACGCAGTATTTT. Its translation: CASSLSGSWADTQYF. This chain joins TRBV5-6 and TRBJ2-3; TRBD2 agrees at 9 bases. Unmatched junction bases numbered 7, after V lost 4 bases and J lost 4 bases. The CDR3 covers 15 residues. CDR1 SGHDT and CDR2 YYEEEE come from the germline V gene. Together with reference TRBV5-6 and TRBJ2-3, the CDR3 gives the full variable domain: DAGVTQSPTHLIKTRGQQVTLRCSPKSGHDTVSWYQQALGQGPQFIFQYYEEEERQRGNFPDRFSGHQFPNYSSELNVNALLLGDSALYLCASSLSGSWADTQYFGPGTRLTVL.

The chain links TRBV5-8 to TRBJ2-5, with D possibly called TRBD1 or TRBD2 (5 bases each). The CDR3 contains 14 residues. CDR1 SGHTS and CDR2 YDEGEE come from the germline V gene. V dropped 3 bases and J dropped 4 bases, with 13 bases sitting between them. CDR3 DNA: TGTGCCAGCAGCTCCCGCCTGAGGGGAGAGACCCAGTACTTC. Translating gives CASSSRLRGETQYF.